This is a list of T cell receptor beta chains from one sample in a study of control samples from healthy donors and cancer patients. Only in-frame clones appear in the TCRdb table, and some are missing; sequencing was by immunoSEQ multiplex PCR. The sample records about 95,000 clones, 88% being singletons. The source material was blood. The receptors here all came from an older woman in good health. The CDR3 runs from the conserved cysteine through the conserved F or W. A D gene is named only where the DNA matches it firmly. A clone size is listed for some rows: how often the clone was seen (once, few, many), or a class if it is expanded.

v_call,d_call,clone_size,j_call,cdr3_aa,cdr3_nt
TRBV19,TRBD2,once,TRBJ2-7,CASSISGRTSGGYEQYF,TGTGCCAGTAGTATCTCCGGAAGGACTAGCGGGGGCTACGAGCAGTACTTC
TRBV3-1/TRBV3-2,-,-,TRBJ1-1,CASSQGRNTEAFF,TGTGCCAGCAGCCAGGGAAGGAACACTGAAGCTTTCTTT
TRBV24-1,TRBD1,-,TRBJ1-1,CATSDTGQGKTEAFF,TGTGCCACCAGTGACACCGGACAGGGGAAAACTGAAGCTTTCTTT
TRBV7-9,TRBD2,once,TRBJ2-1,CASNPGAGGSYNEQFF,TGTGCCAGCAACCCCGGAGCGGGAGGTTCCTACAATGAGCAGTTCTTC
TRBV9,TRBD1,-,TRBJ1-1,CASSIQTGMNTEAFF,TGTGCCAGCAGCATCCAGACAGGGATGAACACTGAAGCTTTCTTT
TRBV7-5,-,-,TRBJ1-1,CARSCWCSWSTEAFF,TGTGCCAGAAGCTGTTGGTGTAGTTGGAGCACTGAAGCTTTCTTT
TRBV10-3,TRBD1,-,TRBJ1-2,CAISVSGRQGENGYTF,TGTGCCATCAGTGTTTCGGGGCGACAGGGGGAGAATGGCTACACCTTC
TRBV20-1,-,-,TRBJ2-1,CSASRGADEQFF,TGCAGTGCTAGTAGAGGAGCAGACGAGCAGTTCTTC
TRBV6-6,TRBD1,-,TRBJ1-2,CASSDRGANYGYTF,TGTGCCAGCAGCGACAGGGGGGCTAACTATGGCTACACCTTC
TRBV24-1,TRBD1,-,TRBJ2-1,CATSDPAGTGLYNEQFF,TGTGCCACCAGTGACCCCGCCGGGACAGGGCTTTACAATGAGCAGTTCTTC
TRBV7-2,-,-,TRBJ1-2,CASSQENYGYTF,TGTGCCAGCAGCCAGGAGAACTATGGCTACACCTTC
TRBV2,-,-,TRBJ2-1,CASSVRANEQFF,TGTGCCAGCAGTGTTCGGGCAAATGAGCAGTTCTTC
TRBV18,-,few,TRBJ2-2,CASSLSTGELFF,TGTGCCAGCTCACTTTCCACCGGGGAGCTGTTTTTT
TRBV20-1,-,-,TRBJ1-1,CSASRGNGNTEAFF,TGCAGTGCTAGTAGAGGGAATGGAAACACTGAAGCTTTCTTT
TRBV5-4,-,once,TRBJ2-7,CASSSLGGSSYEQYF,TGTGCCAGCAGTTCTCTGGGGGGAAGCTCCTACGAGCAGTACTTC
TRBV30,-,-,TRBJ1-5,CAWSGPERQPQHF,TGTGCCTGGAGCGGCCCGGAACGTCAGCCCCAGCATTTT